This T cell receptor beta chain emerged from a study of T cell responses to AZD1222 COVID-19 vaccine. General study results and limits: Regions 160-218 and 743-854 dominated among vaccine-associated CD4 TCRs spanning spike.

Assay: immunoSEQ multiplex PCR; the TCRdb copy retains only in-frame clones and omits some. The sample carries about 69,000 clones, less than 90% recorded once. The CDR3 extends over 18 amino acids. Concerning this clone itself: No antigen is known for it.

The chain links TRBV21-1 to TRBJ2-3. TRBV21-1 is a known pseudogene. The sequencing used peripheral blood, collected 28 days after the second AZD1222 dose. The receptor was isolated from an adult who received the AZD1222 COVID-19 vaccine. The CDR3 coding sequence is TGTGCCAGCAGCAAACCTGGGGACTCGGGGTTTAGGGGGGATACGCAGTATTTT. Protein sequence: CASSKPGDSGFRGDTQYF.